These T cell receptor beta chains were read from a single sample in a study of cytomegalovirus exposure and HLA in healthy donors. Sequencing used immunoSEQ multiplex PCR; TCRdb keeps in-frame clones, though not all of them. The repertoire holds roughly 200,000 clones, with roughly 80% as singletons. The sequenced sample was PBMCs. The receptors here all came from a woman between 18 and 29 years old in good health and CMV-seronegative. CDR3s include the opening cysteine and the closing phenylalanine or tryptophan. Each record gives: V gene, J gene, clone size, D gene, CDR3 protein, CDR3 DNA. D genes are given only for firm matches. A row's size may be missing; if present it is once, few, many or a size class.

>TRBV11-2|TRBJ2-2|few|.
CASSPSNTGELFF
TGTGCCAGCAGCCCTAGCAACACCGGGGAGCTGTTTTTT
>TRBV7-9|TRBJ1-2|.|.
CASSLFQIRGYTF
TGTGCCAGCAGCTTATTCCAGATAAGAGGCTACACCTTC
>TRBV4-2|TRBJ2-5|.|TRBD1
CASSPQGSETQYF
TGTGCCAGCAGCCCACAGGGGAGTGAGACCCAGTACTTC
>TRBV11-2|TRBJ1-1|.|.
CASSRQYMNTEAFF
TGTGCCAGCAGCCGCCAATACATGAACACTGAAGCTTTCTTT
>TRBV30|TRBJ2-3|.|.
CAWTWGATQYF
TGTGCCTGGACCTGGGGAGCTACGCAGTATTTT
>TRBV4-1|TRBJ2-6|few|TRBD1
CASSQDGTGPSGANVLTF
TGCGCCAGCAGCCAAGATGGGACAGGGCCCTCTGGGGCCAACGTCCTGACTTTC
>TRBV4-2|TRBJ2-1|.|.
CASSQEGGSEQFF
TGTGCCAGCAGCCAAGAGGGAGGTAGTGAGCAGTTCTTC
>TRBV19|TRBJ1-3|.|TRBD1
CASSTRTGGGNTIYF
TGTGCCAGTAGTACTCGGACAGGGGGTGGAAACACCATATATTTT
>TRBV5-1|TRBJ2-5|.|TRBD2
CASSWRTSGHQETQYF
TGCGCCAGCAGCTGGAGGACTAGCGGGCACCAAGAGACCCAGTACTTC
>TRBV7-8|TRBJ1-2|.|.
CASGSGMGSYGYTF
TGTGCCAGCGGATCAGGGATGGGGTCCTATGGCTACACCTTC
>TRBV30|TRBJ2-3|.|TRBD1
CAWGDRAPDTQYF
TGTGCCTGGGGGGACAGGGCCCCCGATACGCAGTATTTT
>TRBV29-1|TRBJ2-1|.|TRBD2
CSVRLAGVNEQFF
TGCAGCGTTCGACTAGCGGGAGTGAATGAGCAGTTCTTC
>TRBV4-3|TRBJ1-2|.|.
CASSQEVGATPTPSGYTF
TGCGCCAGCAGCCAAGAAGTAGGGGCCACCCCTACCCCGAGTGGCTACACCTTC
>TRBV13|TRBJ2-3|.|.
CASSLLAGSTDTQYF
TGTGCCAGCAGCTTATTGGCGGGATCCACAGATACGCAGTATTTT
>TRBV10-3|TRBJ1-1|once|.
CASSQSSNTEAFF
TGTGCCAGCTCACAGTCTTCTAACACTGAAGCTTTCTTT
>TRBV6-5|TRBJ2-2|.|.
CASSYMGAGELFF
TGTGCCAGCAGTTACATGGGCGCCGGGGAGCTGTTTTTT
>TRBV19|TRBJ1-5|once|TRBD1
CASSIPGQGAQPQHF
TGTGCCAGTAGTATTCCGGGACAGGGGGCTCAGCCCCAGCATTTT
>TRBV19|TRBJ2-3|.|.
CASTPTASTDTQYF
TGTGCCAGTACCCCGACTGCTAGCACAGATACGCAGTATTTT
>TRBV4-1|TRBJ1-2|.|.
CASSHPTLDRSRNYGYTF
TGCGCCAGCAGCCATCCAACCCTAGACAGATCCCGCAATTATGGCTACACCTTC
>TRBV7-2|TRBJ1-1|.|.
CASSLPQGGNTEAFF
TGTGCCAGCAGCTTACCCCAGGGAGGGAACACTGAAGCTTTCTTT
>TRBV11-2|TRBJ2-7|.|.
CASSSAGAGEQYF
TGTGCCAGCAGCTCGGCAGGGGCCGGCGAGCAGTACTTC
>TRBV5-8|TRBJ2-1|.|TRBD2
CASSFGGSDYNEQFF
TGTGCCAGCAGCTTTGGCGGGAGTGACTACAATGAGCAGTTCTTC
>TRBV19|TRBJ2-1|.|.
CASSILVGVAGNEQFF
TGTGCCAGTAGTATTCTAGTCGGGGTAGCAGGCAATGAGCAGTTCTTC
>TRBV27|TRBJ1-5|.|.
CASSLSTYYDRLCKPQHF
TGTGCCAGCAGTTTATCCACCTACTATGACAGACTTTGTAAGCCCCAGCATTTT
>TRBV29-1|TRBJ1-2|.|.
CSVVNSGYGYTF
TGCAGCGTTGTGAACAGCGGCTATGGCTACACCTTC
>TRBV5-5|TRBJ2-2|.|.
CASTVRDPRVHAGELFF
TGTGCCAGCACGGTGAGGGATCCTCGGGTTCACGCCGGGGAGCTGTTTTTT
>TRBV19|TRBJ2-7|.|.
CASGTTDTYEQYF
TGTGCCAGCGGGACAACCGATACCTACGAGCAGTACTTC
>TRBV5-4|TRBJ2-2|few|.
CASSPPSERTTGELFF
TGTGCCAGCAGCCCCCCCTCGGAGCGGACCACCGGGGAGCTGTTTTTT
>TRBV6-1|TRBJ2-1|.|TRBD1
CASRWDSYNEQFF
TGTGCCAGCAGATGGGACAGTTACAATGAGCAGTTCTTC
>TRBV6-1|TRBJ1-1|.|TRBD1
CASSGRGQGPTEAFF
TGTGCCAGCAGTGGACGGGGACAGGGGCCCACTGAAGCTTTCTTT
>TRBV5-6|TRBJ2-1|.|TRBD2
CASSLGVLAGAYNEQFF
TGTGCCAGCAGCTTGGGTGTGCTGGCGGGAGCCTACAATGAGCAGTTCTTC
>TRBV5-1|TRBJ1-2|.|.
CASSLVSGLNYGYTF
TGCGCCAGCAGCTTGGTCTCGGGACTCAACTATGGCTACACCTTC
>TRBV28|TRBJ2-7|.|.
CASSLTGMRMYEQYF
TGTGCCAGCAGTTTAACAGGGATGCGGATGTACGAGCAGTACTTC
>TRBV29-1|TRBJ2-5|.|.
CSVVVSQETQYF
TGCAGCGTTGTCGTATCCCAAGAGACCCAGTACTTC
>TRBV28|TRBJ1-1|.|.
CASRTGNTEAFF
TGTGCCAGCAGGACAGGGAACACTGAAGCTTTCTTT
>TRBV30|TRBJ2-5|.|TRBD2
CAWSTRTSGVQETQYF
TGTGCCTGGAGTACTAGGACTAGCGGGGTACAAGAGACCCAGTACTTC